This TCR beta chain was documented in a study of cytomegalovirus exposure and HLA in healthy donors. The V end lost 0 bases, the J end lost 9 bases, and 13 bases lay between the germline ends. The CDR3 sequence is 14 residues long. Germline loops: CDR1 SGHRS, CDR2 YFSETQ. Study-level results: Earlier analysis found most TCR beta V segments productive about 87% or about 30% of the time.

On this clone itself: Its target is unknown.

Primers for the PCR totalled 60 Vbeta and 13 Jbeta. Here immunoSEQ multiplex PCR was the method, and the copy in TCRdb shows in-frame clones only, minus some. The sample has fewer than 200,000 clones, around 79% seen once. The TCR was taken from a female donor in good health and CMV-seronegative. The sequencing sample was made of PBMCs. This sequence joins TRBV5-1 and TRBJ2-1, with D perhaps matching TRBD2 (7 bases). The CDR3 DNA reads as TGCGCCAGCAGCTTGGACGGGGGGCCGGGTGAGCAGTTCTTC. It translates to CASSLDGGPGEQFF.